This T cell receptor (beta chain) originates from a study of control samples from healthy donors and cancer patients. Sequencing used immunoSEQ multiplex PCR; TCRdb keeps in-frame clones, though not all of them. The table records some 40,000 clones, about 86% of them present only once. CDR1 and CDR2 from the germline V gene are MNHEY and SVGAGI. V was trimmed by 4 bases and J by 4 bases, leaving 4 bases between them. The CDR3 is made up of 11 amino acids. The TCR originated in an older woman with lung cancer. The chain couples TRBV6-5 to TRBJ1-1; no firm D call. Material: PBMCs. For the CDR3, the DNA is TGTGCCAGCAGTTTCCCCACTGAAGCTTTCTTT. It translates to CASSFPTEAFF.